Below are 30 T cell receptor beta chains sequenced from a single sample in a study of blood T cell repertoires in COVID-19. This table comes from immunoSEQ multiplex PCR, and its TCRdb copy is limited to in-frame clones, with some not included. The sample lists about 210,000 clones, 83% occurring once. The sample was peripheral blood. The receptors originated from a man aged 50-59 years with active or convalescent COVID-19.

This rearrangement joins TRBV9 to TRBJ2-5; perhaps TRBD1 as D (5 bases). The CDR3 spans 14 residues. Looked up from germline, CDR1 is SGDLS and CDR2 is YYNGEE. V was shortened by 1 base and J by 3 bases, with 10 bases between the two germline ends. The CDR3 nucleotides read TGTGCCAGCAGCGTATCAGGGTCAGAAGAGACCCAGTACTTC. Translation: CASSVSGSEETQYF. The full variable domain, with the rest looked up from reference TRBV9 and TRBJ2-5, is DSGVTQTPKHLITATGQRVTLRCSPRSGDLSVYWYQQSLDQGLQFLIQYYNGEERAKGNILERFSAQQFPDLHSELNLSSLELGDSALYFCASSVSGSEETQYFGPGTRLLVL.

The chain links TRBV28 to TRBJ1-1; 7 bases are shared with TRBD1. V gave up 5 bases and J gave up 4 bases; unmatched junction bases: 7. This CDR3 contains 14 residues. CDR1 is MDHEN and CDR2 is SYDVKM in the germline V gene. The CDR3 here is CASSAHRGGTEAFF. CDR3 sequence (DNA): TGTGCCAGCAGTGCACACAGGGGAGGCACTGAAGCTTTCTTT.

This CDR3 reads CASNYRDSSNQPQHF. CDR3 nucleotide sequence: TGTGCCAGTAACTACAGGGATTCTAGCAATCAGCCCCAGCATTTT. The chain recombines TRBV19 with TRBJ1-5; TRBD1 is a possible D gene (6 bases). Trimming removed 7 bases from V and 0 bases from J, with 13 bases in between. The CDR3 runs 15 residues. Per the germline V gene, CDR1 is LNHDA and CDR2 is SQIVND (reference sequence).

The V call is TRBV6-5, the J call TRBJ1-2; 9 positions match TRBD1. In germline, CDR1 is MNHEY, CDR2 SVGAGI. The CDR3 consists of 15 residues. The J segment lost 7 bases and the V segment lost 6 bases, leaving 12 bases of the junction unmatched. The chain's CDR3 is CASSRGQGRSSGYTF. The CDR3 DNA is TGTGCCAGCAGCCGAGGACAGGGGCGGTCCTCTGGCTACACCTTC.

In this sample, this clone turned up many times. The chain recombines TRBV6-5 with TRBJ2-1; D gene unclear. Trimming left V 2 bases short and J 7 bases short, with 15 bases between. The V gene's germline CDR1 is MNHEY and CDR2 SVGAGI. The CDR3 spans 15 residues. The CDR3 sequence: CASSYAVPPTNEQFF. The DNA for the CDR3 is TGTGCCAGCAGTTACGCGGTACCCCCCACAAATGAGCAGTTCTTC.

The J gene is TRBJ1-5, the V gene TRBV18; possible D gene TRBD1, 6 bases. Trimming left V 1 base short and J 4 bases short, with 8 bases between. The CDR3 is 14 amino acids. Germline V CDR1 and CDR2: KGHSH, LQKENI. CDR3 bases: TGTGCCAGCTCACCACGGACAGAAAATCAGCCCCAGCATTTT. Protein product: CASSPRTENQPQHF.

V is TRBV7-2 and J is TRBJ2-3; 14 bases are a match to TRBD2. The trim removed 1 base at V and 3 bases at J, leaving 3 bases unmatched. CDR1 and CDR2 from the germline V gene are SGHTA and FQGNSA. The CDR3 runs to 17 residues. The CDR3 bases are TGTGCCAGCAGCTTAGGAGGACTAGCGGGGGGTACAGATACGCAGTATTTT. It yields the protein CASSLGGLAGGTDTQYF.

J is TRBJ2-1 and V is TRBV6-5, with 8 nucleotides matching TRBD1. CDR1 is MNHEY and CDR2 is SVGAGI in the germline V gene. There are 13 residues in the CDR3. The junction had 1 base not matched to a gene; V was cut back by 4 bases and J by 5 bases. The CDR3 sequence is CASSSTGDNEQFF. CDR3 nucleotides: TGTGCCAGCAGTTCGACAGGGGACAATGAGCAGTTCTTC.

V gene TRBV6-6 combines with J gene TRBJ2-1; TRBD2 might be the D (6 bases). Trimming took 4 bases from V and 0 from J, leaving 7 bases between them. Per germline, CDR1 MNHNY and CDR2 SVGAGI (reference sequence). The CDR3 contains 14 residues. Written as DNA, the CDR3 is TGTGCCAGCAGTTTGGGGGGCTCCTACAATGAGCAGTTCTTC. The encoded protein is CASSLGGSYNEQFF.

The CDR3 reads CASSQDYTGSMNTEAFF. CDR3 nucleotide sequence: TGTGCCAGCAGCCAAGATTATACAGGTTCCATGAACACTGAAGCTTTCTTT. This chain connects TRBV3-1 (or the pseudogene TRBV3-2) to TRBJ1-1; a possible D gene is TRBD1 (5 bases). The germline V gene encodes CDR1 LGHDT and CDR2 YNNKEL (reference sequence). Deletions cut 0 bases from V and 0 bases from J, with 14 bases between. The CDR3 is 17 amino acids.

The chain couples TRBV11-2 to TRBJ2-1; 11 bases map to TRBD2. In germline, CDR1 is SGHAT, CDR2 FQNNGV. V dropped 3 bases and J dropped 8; count of bases not matched to a gene: 3. The CDR3 is 14 residues long. CDR3: CASSFASGRYEQFF. Here the CDR3 DNA reads TGTGCCAGCAGCTTCGCTAGCGGGAGGTATGAGCAGTTCTTC.

V usage is TRBV5-1 and J usage is TRBJ2-3; 15 bases map to TRBD2. V dropped 5 bases and J dropped 5; count of bases not matched to a gene: 9. Per germline, CDR1 SGHRS and CDR2 YFSETQ. The CDR3 contains 17 residues. This CDR3 reads CASSPGLAGGGGDTQYF. CDR3 sequence (DNA): TGCGCCAGCAGTCCGGGACTAGCGGGGGGCGGTGGAGATACGCAGTATTTT.

A single count supports this clone. The chain couples TRBV6-2 or TRBV6-3 to TRBJ2-5; D is unclear. The CDR3 runs to 12 residues. Trimming removed 4 bases at V and 5 bases at J, with 8 bases between. Germline CDR1 MNHEY, CDR2 SVGEGT. The CDR3 is CASSSPSETQYF. CDR3 sequence (DNA): TGTGCCAGCAGTTCCCCGTCGGAGACCCAGTACTTC.

A word on this clone: Other DNA sequences in the sample encode the same CDR3. CDR3 sequence (DNA): TGTGCCAGCAGCTTCTCCACTGAAGCTTTCTTT. Translated, it gives CASSFSTEAFF. The chain couples TRBV7-2 to TRBJ1-1; D gene uncertain. The V end was cut by 3 bases, the J end by 4 bases, with 3 bases between. This CDR3 contains 11 residues. CDR1 is SGHTA, CDR2 FQGNSA, per germline.

The J gene is TRBJ2-7, the V gene TRBV6-6; no clear D. V was cut by 1 base and J by 0 bases, with 13 bases left in between. This CDR3 region has 16 residues. CDR1 is MNHNY, CDR2 SVGAGI, per germline (reference sequence). The CDR3 protein is CASSYFAAKSSYEQYF. The CDR3 DNA sequence: TGTGCCAGCAGTTACTTTGCGGCCAAGAGCTCCTACGAGCAGTACTTC.

The rearrangement joins TRBV5-1 to TRBJ2-5, with 12 positions matching TRBD2. J lost 4 bases, V lost 2 bases, and 6 bases had no gene match. The CDR3 runs 16 residues. From germline, CDR1 is SGHRS and CDR2 YFSETQ. The CDR3 loop is CASSLLAGGERETQYF. CDR3 coding DNA: TGCGCCAGCAGCTTACTAGCGGGAGGAGAGCGAGAGACCCAGTACTTC. Looking up the rest from reference TRBV5-1 and TRBJ2-5 gives the full variable domain: KAGVTQTPRYLIKTRGQQVTLSCSPISGHRSVSWYQQTPGQGLQFLFEYFSETQRNKGNFPGRFSGRQFSNSRSEMNVSTLELGDSALYLCASSLLAGGERETQYFGPGTRLLVL.

This chain links TRBV10-3 with TRBJ2-2, with D possibly TRBD1 on 6 matching bases. The V gene's germline CDR1 is ENHRY and CDR2 SYGVKD. CDR3 size: 15 residues. The V gene lost 6 bases and the J gene lost 0 bases, with 11 bases spanning the gap. The CDR3 nucleotides are TGTGCCATCAGCCACAGGGACGCGAACACCGGGGAGCTGTTTTTT. Its translation: CAISHRDANTGELFF.

The chain combines TRBV29-1 with TRBJ1-2; TRBD1 might be the D (5 bases). The ends were cut back, 6 bases at V and 4 bases at J, with 12 bases in the middle. Per the germline V gene, CDR1 is SQVTM and CDR2 is ANQGSEA. The CDR3 contains 12 residues. The CDR3: CSVRGGGYGYTF. The CDR3 bases are TGCAGCGTCCGCGGCGGGGGCTATGGCTACACCTTC.

This sequence joins TRBV9 and TRBJ1-1, with 9 bases that match TRBD1. V was pared by 6 bases and J by 1 base, with 1 base of the junction left unmatched. Germline V CDR1 and CDR2: SGDLS, YYNGEE. The CDR3 is 13 amino acids. CDR3 in amino acids: CASNRGPNTEAFF. The CDR3 region has the DNA TGTGCCAGCAACAGGGGGCCGAACACTGAAGCTTTCTTT. The whole variable domain, remainder taken from reference TRBV9 and TRBJ1-1, is DSGVTQTPKHLITATGQRVTLRCSPRSGDLSVYWYQQSLDQGLQFLIQYYNGEERAKGNILERFSAQQFPDLHSELNLSSLELGDSALYFCASNRGPNTEAFFGQGTRLTVV.

This sequence joins TRBV19 and TRBJ1-5, with 10 bases fitting TRBD1. Unmatched junction bases numbered 6, after V lost 5 bases and J lost 11 bases. Per germline, CDR1 LNHDA and CDR2 SQIVND (reference sequence). This CDR3 comprises 13 residues. As DNA, the CDR3 is TGTGCCAGTAGTGCCGACAGGGGGCGCTCCCAGCATTTT. Translation: CASSADRGRSQHF.

The chain combines TRBV7-9 with TRBJ2-1; 8 bases match TRBD2. Trimming cost V 6 bases and J 4 bases; bases outside gene matches: 8. Germline CDR1 reads SEHNR; CDR2 reads FQNEAQ (reference sequence). There are 15 residues in the CDR3. The CDR3 bases are TGTGCCAGCAGTCAAGGGAGCGGGGGTTACAATGAGCAGTTCTTC. Encoded protein: CASSQGSGGYNEQFF.

This clone appeared once. The chain links TRBV12-5 to TRBJ1-2; 7 bases are a match to TRBD1. The germline V gene has CDR1 LGHNT and CDR2 FRNRAP. With 6 bases clipped from V and 4 bases from J, the junction kept 23 bases outside the gene matches. The CDR3 loop spans 19 amino acids. Written as DNA, the CDR3 is TGTGCTAGTGGCTCTACTCCCGACAGGGCATCCCCCCACATCTATGGCTACACCTTC. This sequence encodes CASGSTPDRASPHIYGYTF.

The rearrangement uses TRBV15 and TRBJ2-5; D perhaps matches TRBD2 (5 bases). Deletions cut 5 bases from V and 4 bases from J, with 11 bases between. Germline assignment: CDR1 LNHNV and CDR2 YYDKDF (reference sequence). This CDR3 has 13 amino acids. The CDR3: CATSGYAGETQYF. The DNA for the CDR3 is TGTGCCACCAGCGGTTACGCGGGAGAGACCCAGTACTTC. The full variable domain, rest sourced from reference TRBV15 and TRBJ2-5, is DAMVIQNPRYQVTQFGKPVTLSCSQTLNHNVMYWYQQKSSQAPKLLFHYYDKDFNNEADTPDNFQSRRPNTSFCFLDIRSPGLGDTAMYLCATSGYAGETQYFGPGTRLLVL.

CDR3 nucleotides: TGTGCCAGCAGCGTTTCCGGGTCAGGGACCTACGAGCAGTACTTC. As protein: CASSVSGSGTYEQYF. The chain is built from TRBV5-4 and TRBJ2-7; D may be TRBD1 (5 bases). Germline CDR1 reads SGHNT; CDR2 reads YYREEE (reference sequence). The V end was cut by 4 bases, the J end by 2 bases, with 16 bases between. The CDR3 spans 15 residues. Full variable domain (missing parts from reference TRBV5-4 and TRBJ2-7): ETGVTQSPTHLIKTRGQQVTLRCSSQSGHNTVSWYQQALGQGPQFIFQYYREEENGRGNFPPRFSGLQFPNYSSELNVNALELDDSALYLCASSVSGSGTYEQYFGPGTRLTVT.

This clone came up once. This chain uses TRBV5-1 with TRBJ2-1, with 11 bases that match TRBD2. V shed 4 bases, J shed 0 bases, and the junction held 3 bases outside the gene matches. The germline V gene has CDR1 SGHRS and CDR2 YFSETQ. This CDR3 is built from 16 residues. The CDR3 DNA sequence: TGCGCCAGCAGCCCTAGCGGGGGGAGCTCCTACAATGAGCAGTTCTTC. This translates into CASSPSGGSSYNEQFF.

This clone was recorded a few times. This CDR3 reads CASSFDRLNTEAFF. For the CDR3, the DNA is TGTGCCAGCAGCTTCGACAGGCTCAACACTGAAGCTTTCTTT. The rearrangement links TRBV6-6 to TRBJ1-1; weak D call: TRBD1 (6 bases). Germline V gene data show CDR1 as MNHNY and CDR2 as SVGAGI (reference sequence). The length of the CDR3 is 14 residues. Trimming cost V 6 bases and J 2 bases, with 13 bases left between them.

CDR3 DNA: TGCGCCAGCAGCTTGGCCCCTAGCGGGAGCCACAATGAGCAGTTCTTC. Its translation: CASSLAPSGSHNEQFF. The V call is TRBV5-1, the J call TRBJ2-1, with 10 bases matching TRBD2. The CDR3 is 16 residues long. Trimming at V came to 0 bases and at J to 5 bases, leaving 5 bases not matched to a gene. CDR1 SGHRS and CDR2 YFSETQ come from the germline V gene.

The CDR3 DNA reads TGCAGCGTTAGGGCTAGCGGGAGACTAAGCACAGATACGCAGTATTTT. Encoded protein: CSVRASGRLSTDTQYF. The gene calls are TRBV29-1 and TRBJ2-3, with TRBD2 matching 10 bases. The CDR3 totals 16 residues. Germline V gives CDR1 SQVTM, CDR2 ANQGSEA. V lost 5 bases and J lost 0; bases outside the gene matches: 8.

This chain links TRBV3-1 (or the pseudogene TRBV3-2) with TRBJ2-3; 7 positions agree with TRBD1. With 4 bases clipped from V and 6 bases from J, the junction kept 13 bases outside the gene matches. From germline, CDR1 is LGHDT and CDR2 YNNKEL (reference sequence). The CDR3 contains 16 residues. This chain's CDR3 is CASSPLGTGVDDTQYF. CDR3 DNA: TGTGCCAGCAGCCCCCTAGGCACAGGGGTGGATGATACGCAGTATTTT.

V gene TRBV3-1 (or the pseudogene TRBV3-2) combines with J gene TRBJ2-3, with 7 bases lining up with TRBD2. From germline, CDR1 is LGHDT and CDR2 YNNKEL (reference sequence). The CDR3 loop spans 17 amino acids. Losses at the gene ends were 0 bases for V and 0 bases for J; bases not matched to a gene: 6. CDR3 region: CASSQDPGRGSTDTQYF. CDR3 nucleotide sequence: TGTGCCAGCAGCCAAGATCCTGGGCGGGGGAGCACAGATACGCAGTATTTT.